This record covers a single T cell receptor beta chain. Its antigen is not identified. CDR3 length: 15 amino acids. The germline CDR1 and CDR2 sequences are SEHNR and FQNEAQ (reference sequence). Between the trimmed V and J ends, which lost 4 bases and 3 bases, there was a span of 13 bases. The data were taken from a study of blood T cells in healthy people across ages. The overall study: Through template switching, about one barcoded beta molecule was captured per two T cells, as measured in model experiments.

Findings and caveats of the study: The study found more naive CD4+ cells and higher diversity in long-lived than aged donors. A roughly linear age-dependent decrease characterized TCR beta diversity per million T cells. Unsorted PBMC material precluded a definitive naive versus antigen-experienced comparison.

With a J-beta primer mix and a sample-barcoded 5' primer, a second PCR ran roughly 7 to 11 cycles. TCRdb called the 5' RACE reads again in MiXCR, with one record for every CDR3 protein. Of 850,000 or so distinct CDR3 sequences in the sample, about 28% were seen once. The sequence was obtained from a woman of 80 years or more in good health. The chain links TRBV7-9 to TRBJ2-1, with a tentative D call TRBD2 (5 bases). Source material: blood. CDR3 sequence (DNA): TGTGCCAGCAGCTCAGAGGAGCGGCTCTACAATGAGCAGTTCTTC. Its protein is CASSSEERLYNEQFF. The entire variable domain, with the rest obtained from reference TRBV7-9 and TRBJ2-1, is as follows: DTGVSQNPRHKITKRGQNVTFRCDPISEHNRLYWYRQTLGQGPEFLTYFQNEAQLEKSRLLSDRFSAERPKGSFSTLEIQRTEQGDSAMYLCASSSEERLYNEQFFGPGTRLTVL.